These T cell receptor beta chains were read from a single sample in a study of blood T cell repertoires in COVID-19. TCRdb keeps only in-frame clones here, not all; method: immunoSEQ multiplex PCR. The data hold about 280,000 clones, with roughly 90% observed a single time. The sample consisted of peripheral blood. All receptors come from a woman in her forties who had recovered from COVID-19. Both conserved end residues are part of each CDR3. The order of the fields is CDR3 protein, CDR3 DNA, clone size, J gene, V gene, D gene. D genes are given only for firm matches. Rows may omit the clone size; those that give it use once, few, many or a size class.

CDR3 protein: CASRATGFSANTGELFF
CDR3 DNA: TGTGCCAGCAGGGCAACAGGATTTTCGGCGAACACCGGGGAGCTGTTTTTT
clone size: .
J gene: TRBJ2-2
V gene: TRBV25-1
D gene: .

CDR3 protein: CASSVAPSGSLVNEQFF
CDR3 DNA: TGTGCCAGCAGCGTTGCCCCTAGCGGGAGCTTAGTTAATGAGCAGTTCTTC
clone size: .
J gene: TRBJ2-1
V gene: TRBV9
D gene: TRBD2

CDR3 protein: CASSLDREFYEQYF
CDR3 DNA: TGTGCCAGCAGCCTGGACAGGGAATTCTACGAGCAGTACTTC
clone size: .
J gene: TRBJ2-7
V gene: TRBV28
D gene: TRBD1

CDR3 protein: CASSLPGNQPQHF
CDR3 DNA: TGTGCCAGCAGCTTGCCGGGTAATCAGCCCCAGCATTTT
clone size: .
J gene: TRBJ1-5
V gene: TRBV7-9
D gene: .

CDR3 protein: CSVGLAGGDKQYF
CDR3 DNA: TGCAGCGTCGGACTAGCGGGTGGAGACAAGCAGTACTTC
clone size: .
J gene: TRBJ2-7
V gene: TRBV29-1
D gene: TRBD2

CDR3 protein: CASRTLDYEQYF
CDR3 DNA: TGTGCCAGCAGAACTCTAGACTACGAGCAGTACTTC
clone size: .
J gene: TRBJ2-7
V gene: TRBV6-4
D gene: .

CDR3 protein: CASSLMGGEGETQYF
CDR3 DNA: TGTGCCAGCAGCTTGATGGGGGGAGAGGGAGAGACCCAGTACTTC
clone size: .
J gene: TRBJ2-5
V gene: TRBV7-3
D gene: .

CDR3 protein: CASSPLGTVNTEAFF
CDR3 DNA: TGTGCCAGCAGCCCCTTGGGCACCGTGAACACTGAAGCTTTCTTT
clone size: .
J gene: TRBJ1-1
V gene: TRBV5-5
D gene: .

CDR3 protein: CASSSGPGQGIYEQYF
CDR3 DNA: TGTGCCAGCAGCTCAGGCCCGGGACAGGGGATATACGAGCAGTACTTC
clone size: .
J gene: TRBJ2-7
V gene: TRBV4-2
D gene: TRBD1

CDR3 protein: CASSLQGALNEKLFF
CDR3 DNA: TGTGCCAGCAGCTTACAGGGGGCCCTTAATGAAAAACTGTTTTTT
clone size: few
J gene: TRBJ1-4
V gene: TRBV7-9
D gene: TRBD1

CDR3 protein: CASSWGLADREQFF
CDR3 DNA: TGCGCCAGCAGCTGGGGACTAGCGGACCGGGAGCAGTTCTTC
clone size: .
J gene: TRBJ2-1
V gene: TRBV5-1
D gene: TRBD2

CDR3 protein: CASSRLGASGTRSYEQYF
CDR3 DNA: TGTGCCAGCAGCCGATTAGGGGCTAGCGGAACCCGATCCTACGAGCAGTACTTC
clone size: .
J gene: TRBJ2-7
V gene: TRBV11-2
D gene: TRBD2

CDR3 protein: CASTFSRTSGQPDTQYF
CDR3 DNA: TGTGCCAGCACCTTCTCAAGGACTAGCGGACAGCCGGATACGCAGTATTTT
clone size: .
J gene: TRBJ2-3
V gene: TRBV2
D gene: TRBD2

CDR3 protein: CASSESSGAAYEQYF
CDR3 DNA: TGCGCCAGCAGCGAGAGCAGCGGGGCTGCTTACGAGCAGTACTTC
clone size: .
J gene: TRBJ2-7
V gene: TRBV4-1
D gene: TRBD2

CDR3 protein: CASSMWERKSYEQYF
CDR3 DNA: TGTGCCAGCAGTATGTGGGAGCGAAAATCCTACGAGCAGTACTTC
clone size: .
J gene: TRBJ2-7
V gene: TRBV27
D gene: .

CDR3 protein: CASSMGSGRPQWGETQYF
CDR3 DNA: TGTGCCAGTAGTATGGGGAGCGGGAGGCCTCAATGGGGAGAGACCCAGTACTTC
clone size: .
J gene: TRBJ2-5
V gene: TRBV19
D gene: TRBD2

CDR3 protein: CASSPSGWGDTQYF
CDR3 DNA: TGTGCCAGCAGCCCGAGCGGCTGGGGAGATACGCAGTATTTT
clone size: .
J gene: TRBJ2-3
V gene: TRBV2
D gene: .

CDR3 protein: CASSQLDWQKSTDTQYF
CDR3 DNA: TGCGCCAGCAGCCAATTAGACTGGCAGAAAAGCACAGATACGCAGTATTTT
clone size: .
J gene: TRBJ2-3
V gene: TRBV4-1
D gene: .

CDR3 protein: CSVGLADNEQFF
CDR3 DNA: TGCAGCGTCGGACTCGCAGACAATGAGCAGTTCTTC
clone size: .
J gene: TRBJ2-1
V gene: TRBV29-1
D gene: .

CDR3 protein: CASSSGLAAYNEQFF
CDR3 DNA: TGTGCCAGCAGCTCCGGCCTAGCGGCATACAATGAGCAGTTCTTC
clone size: .
J gene: TRBJ2-1
V gene: TRBV7-2
D gene: TRBD2

CDR3 protein: CASSIWTGNSETQYF
CDR3 DNA: TGTGCCAGTAGTATTTGGACAGGGAATTCAGAGACCCAGTACTTC
clone size: .
J gene: TRBJ2-5
V gene: TRBV19
D gene: TRBD1

CDR3 protein: CASTGANTGELFF
CDR3 DNA: TGTGCCAGTACAGGGGCGAACACCGGGGAGCTGTTTTTT
clone size: .
J gene: TRBJ2-2
V gene: TRBV28
D gene: TRBD1

CDR3 protein: CATSDPSDSTGELFF
CDR3 DNA: TGTGCCACCAGTGACCCCTCGGACAGCACCGGGGAGCTGTTTTTT
clone size: .
J gene: TRBJ2-2
V gene: TRBV24-1
D gene: .

CDR3 protein: CAWNRQGNTEAFF
CDR3 DNA: TGTGCCTGGAACCGACAGGGCAACACTGAAGCTTTCTTT
clone size: .
J gene: TRBJ1-1
V gene: TRBV30
D gene: TRBD1